Listed below are T cell receptor beta chains from one sample, sequenced in a study of blood T cell repertoires in COVID-19. TCRdb keeps only in-frame clones here, not all; method: immunoSEQ multiplex PCR. The repertoire has a few hundred thousand clones, approximately 90% of them found once; the top ten carry just under 9%. Sequenced input: PBMCs or T cells enriched from blood (not recorded which). These receptors were taken from a woman aged 18-35 years who had recovered from COVID-19. The CDR3 runs from the conserved cysteine through the conserved F or W. The D gene is left open where the match is weak. Size is stated for part of the rows, as once, few or many counts, or as a class when the clone is expanded.

V gene,CDR3 length,J gene,clone size,D gene,CDR3 protein,CDR3 DNA
TRBV7-8,19,TRBJ2-5,-,TRBD1,CASSLALGVPGGTQETQYF,TGTGCCAGCAGCTTAGCGCTAGGGGTCCCAGGGGGAACCCAAGAGACCCAGTACTTC
TRBV29-1,13,TRBJ2-4,-,TRBD1,CSGTGTDKNIQYF,TGCAGCGGCACCGGGACAGACAAAAACATTCAGTACTTC
TRBV19,17,TRBJ2-7,-,TRBD1,CASSRDRGPAESYEQYF,TGTGCCAGTAGTCGGGACAGGGGGCCAGCGGAAAGCTACGAGCAGTACTTC
TRBV7-2,12,TRBJ1-1,-,-,CASRDSNTEAFF,TGTGCCAGCAGGGACAGTAACACTGAAGCTTTCTTT
TRBV18,14,TRBJ1-1,-,-,CASSPGLSNTEAFF,TGTGCCAGCTCACCTGGACTTTCCAACACTGAAGCTTTCTTT
TRBV27,13,TRBJ1-2,-,-,CASSQGFNYGYTF,TGTGCCAGCAGTCAGGGCTTTAACTATGGCTACACCTTC
TRBV15,15,TRBJ1-4,-,-,CATSRSTEPHEKLFF,TGTGCCACCAGCAGGTCGACAGAACCACACGAAAAACTGTTTTTT
TRBV7-2,15,TRBJ2-5,-,-,CASSGVRQGRETQYF,TGTGCCAGCAGCGGGGTACGGCAGGGTCGAGAGACCCAGTACTTC
TRBV11-2,14,TRBJ1-2,once,TRBD1,CASSFRQGYYGYTF,TGTGCCAGCAGCTTCCGACAGGGCTACTATGGCTACACCTTC
TRBV6-5,13,TRBJ2-7,-,-,CASRTPALYEQYF,TGTGCCAGCAGGACACCTGCCTTGTACGAGCAGTACTTC
TRBV5-1,14,TRBJ2-1,once,-,CASSLARLENEQFF,TGCGCCAGCAGCTTGGCCCGGTTAGAGAATGAGCAGTTCTTC
TRBV29-1,12,TRBJ1-3,once,-,CSVEDPRDTIYF,TGCAGCGTTGAAGATCCGCGGGACACCATATATTTT
TRBV4-2,16,TRBJ2-1,-,-,CASSGGALSSYNEQFF,TGTGCCAGCAGTGGGGGGGCCCTGAGCTCCTACAATGAGCAGTTCTTC
TRBV3-1/TRBV3-2,16,TRBJ2-5,-,TRBD2,CASSQVAGGFQETQYF,TGTGCCAGCAGCCAGGTAGCGGGGGGCTTCCAAGAGACCCAGTACTTC
TRBV4-3,14,TRBJ1-3,-,-,CASSQGRAADTIYF,TGCGCCAGCAGCCAAGGGAGGGCGGCGGACACCATATATTTT
TRBV9,14,TRBJ1-6,-,-,CASSGRDFPSPLHF,TGTGCCAGCAGCGGTCGGGACTTCCCTTCACCCCTCCACTTT
TRBV11-2,14,TRBJ1-4,-,-,CASSSERTNEKLFF,TGTGCCAGCAGCTCCGAACGGACTAATGAAAAACTGTTTTTT
TRBV30,18,TRBJ1-5,-,-,CAWSEGQGEVYSNQPQHF,TGTGCCTGGAGTGAGGGACAAGGGGAAGTATATAGCAATCAGCCCCAGCATTTT
TRBV7-2,14,TRBJ2-7,-,TRBD1,CASSSDRSSYEQYF,TGTGCCAGCAGCTCGGACAGGAGCTCCTACGAGCAGTACTTC
TRBV6-2/TRBV6-3,14,TRBJ1-4,-,-,CASSYGSSGEKLFF,TGTGCCAGCAGTTACGGCTCCTCGGGTGAAAAACTGTTTTTT
TRBV7-2,13,TRBJ2-1,-,-,CASSFERDNEQFF,TGTGCCAGCAGCTTCGAGAGGGACAATGAGCAGTTCTTC
TRBV7-9,16,TRBJ1-5,few,TRBD1,CASSLYRGESNQPQHF,TGTGCCAGCAGCTTATACAGGGGGGAGAGCAATCAGCCCCAGCATTTT
TRBV14,13,TRBJ1-1,-,-,CASSQHLNTEAFF,TGTGCCAGCAGCCAACACTTGAACACTGAAGCTTTCTTT
TRBV5-1,18,TRBJ2-3,-,TRBD2,CASSWTSGGAGGTDTQYF,TGCGCCAGCAGCTGGACTAGCGGGGGGGCAGGTGGCACAGATACGCAGTATTTT
TRBV14,13,TRBJ1-1,-,-,CASSQRTATEAFF,TGTGCCAGCAGCCAACGGACAGCCACTGAAGCTTTCTTT
TRBV11-2,15,TRBJ1-6,-,-,CASSPFGQLGSPLHF,TGTGCCAGCAGCCCATTTGGACAGTTAGGTTCACCCCTCCACTTT
TRBV28,13,TRBJ1-1,-,-,CASTTQVAGEAFF,TGTGCCAGCACCACCCAGGTGGCGGGTGAAGCTTTCTTT
TRBV27,15,TRBJ2-5,-,-,CASSFLGQGGETQYF,TGTGCCAGCAGTTTCCTCGGACAGGGAGGGGAGACCCAGTACTTC
TRBV6-5,15,TRBJ1-5,-,-,CASSPGVGRDQPQHF,TGTGCCAGCAGCCCAGGTGTGGGGAGGGATCAGCCCCAGCATTTT
TRBV6-5,16,TRBJ1-4,-,TRBD1,CASSYSDRGANEKLFF,TGTGCCAGCAGTTACTCCGACAGGGGAGCTAATGAAAAACTGTTTTTT
TRBV5-4,14,TRBJ2-5,-,-,CASSLVPEIETQYF,TGTGCCAGCAGCTTGGTTCCGGAGATAGAGACCCAGTACTTC
TRBV5-5,17,TRBJ2-3,-,TRBD2,CASSFDGLAGIGDTQYF,TGTGCCAGCAGCTTCGATGGTCTAGCGGGAATTGGAGATACGCAGTATTTT
TRBV27,16,TRBJ2-7,-,-,CASSLVPQATSYEQYF,TGTGCCAGCAGTTTAGTCCCGCAGGCTACTTCCTACGAGCAGTACTTC
TRBV5-5,15,TRBJ2-3,-,TRBD2,CASSFGPRGADTQYF,TGTGCCAGCAGCTTCGGACCCCGGGGGGCAGATACGCAGTATTTT
TRBV28,17,TRBJ2-1,-,-,CASSLGVRGNSYNEQFF,TGTGCCAGCAGTTTAGGGGTAAGGGGGAACTCCTACAATGAGCAGTTCTTC
TRBV12-3/TRBV12-4,12,TRBJ2-7,once,-,CASSSGGYEQYF,TGTGCCAGCAGTTCCGGGGGCTACGAGCAGTACTTC
TRBV2,14,TRBJ1-2,once,-,CASSGGEANYGYTF,TGTGCCAGCAGTGGGGGCGAGGCCAACTATGGCTACACCTTC
TRBV9,15,TRBJ1-6,-,TRBD1,CASTLGDRDSSPLHF,TGTGCCAGCACTCTTGGGGACAGGGACTCTTCACCCCTCCACTTT
TRBV2,15,TRBJ1-3,once,-,CASSAAVQLGNTIYF,TGTGCCAGCAGCGCCGCGGTCCAACTTGGAAACACCATATATTTT
TRBV19,15,TRBJ2-7,-,TRBD2,CASSKGLAGVYEQYF,TGTGCCAGTAGTAAGGGACTAGCGGGAGTGTACGAGCAGTACTTC
TRBV5-4,17,TRBJ2-1,-,TRBD2,CASYGTSGKDMYNEQFF,TGTGCCAGCTACGGGACTAGCGGAAAAGATATGTACAATGAGCAGTTCTTC
TRBV2,17,TRBJ2-1,-,TRBD2,CASSEAGLAGLLNEQFF,TGTGCCAGCAGTGAAGCTGGACTAGCGGGATTGCTCAATGAGCAGTTCTTC
TRBV19,15,TRBJ1-1,-,TRBD1,CASRYSGQGGTEAFF,TGTGCCAGTAGATACTCCGGACAGGGAGGAACTGAAGCTTTCTTT
TRBV28,12,TRBJ1-4,once,-,CASRASNEKLFF,TGTGCCAGCAGAGCCTCTAATGAAAAACTGTTTTTT
TRBV9,16,TRBJ1-1,-,TRBD1,CASSDRQGSMNTEAFF,TGTGCCAGCAGCGACCGACAGGGATCCATGAACACTGAAGCTTTCTTT
TRBV30,13,TRBJ1-2,-,-,CAWSVHSGYGYTF,TGTGCCTGGAGTGTACACTCGGGCTATGGCTACACCTTC
TRBV5-6,17,TRBJ1-6,-,TRBD1,CASSLTAGTGPYSPLHF,TGTGCCAGCAGCCTAACCGCCGGGACAGGGCCATATTCACCCCTCCACTTT
TRBV6-4,13,TRBJ1-1,-,-,CASRRTGNTEAFF,TGTGCCAGCAGGAGAACAGGGAACACTGAAGCTTTCTTT
TRBV5-1,14,TRBJ1-2,-,-,CASSSGVGDYGYTF,TGCGCCAGCAGCTCAGGGGTCGGGGACTATGGCTACACCTTC
TRBV4-2,16,TRBJ2-7,-,TRBD1,CASSQDSGQGFGEQYF,TGTGCCAGCAGCCAAGATTCGGGACAGGGGTTCGGCGAGCAGTACTTC
TRBV10-3,14,TRBJ1-6,-,-,CAISEPLGGTPLHF,TGTGCCATCAGTGAGCCGCTTGGCGGGACACCCCTCCACTTT
TRBV28,16,TRBJ1-2,-,-,CATSSHEVVLSYGYTF,TGTGCCACCAGTTCGCATGAGGTTGTTTTATCGTATGGCTACACCTTC